Following are 26 T cell receptor beta chains from one sample sequenced in a study of cytomegalovirus exposure and HLA in healthy donors. Primers for the PCR totalled 60 Vbeta and 13 Jbeta. The method was immunoSEQ multiplex PCR; TCRdb's version includes in-frame clones alone and lacks a portion of them. Among 150,000 to 200,000 clones listed, roughly 81% were seen once. Sample: PBMCs. Receptors originate from a woman aged 18-30 years in good health and CMV-seropositive.

The rearrangement joins TRBV18 to TRBJ2-1, with TRBD1 matching 8 bases. Germline V gene sequence: CDR1 KGHSH, CDR2 LQKENI. This CDR3 contains 13 residues. Trimming took 9 bases from V and 5 from J; bases not matched to a gene: 6. The CDR3 here is CASKTGDHNEQFF. DNA for the CDR3: TGTGCCAGTAAGACAGGGGACCACAATGAGCAGTTCTTC.

With respect to this clone: An end of the junction differs from the germline gene, which may be a read error. The chain has TRBV27 and TRBJ2-1; the D gene is possibly TRBD1 (6 bases). The CDR3 length is 12 residues. Germline CDR1 reads MNHEY; CDR2 reads SMNVEV (reference sequence). The CDR3 protein is CTSSAGAGEQFF. The CDR3 DNA follows: TGTACCAGCAGTGCAGGGGCAGGTGAGCAGTTCTTC.

The CDR3 DNA reads TGTGCCAGCAGCTTTGGGACAGGTTACGAGCAGTACTTC. Translating gives CASSFGTGYEQYF. The V and J genes are TRBV7-2 and TRBJ2-7, with 8 bases aligning to TRBD1. The CDR3 runs 13 residues. V shed 3 bases, J shed 4 bases, and the junction held 2 bases outside the gene matches. In germline, CDR1 is SGHTA, CDR2 FQGNSA.

The gene calls are TRBV21-1 and TRBJ1-4; the table assigns TRBD1, which was not confirmed against the DNA. TRBV21-1 is marked as a pseudogene. This CDR3 has 16 amino acids. CDR3 nucleotide sequence: TGTGCCAGCAGCAAATACGCGAGGACAGCGGTGGAAAAACTGTTTTTT. It translates to CASSKYARTAVEKLFF.

The genes are TRBV4-1 and TRBJ1-6; unclear D gene. Trimming left V 0 bases short and J 5 bases short, with 17 bases between. The CDR3 sequence is 18 residues long. The germline CDR1 and CDR2 sequences are MGHRA and YSYEKL. The CDR3 is CASSQEIGRIPHNSPLHF. The CDR3 DNA follows: TGCGCCAGCAGCCAAGAAATAGGGAGGATTCCCCATAATTCACCCCTCCACTTT.

This chain connects TRBV10-3 to TRBJ2-1; no definite D call. CDR3 length: 11 residues. V lost 9 bases and J 9 bases, leaving 12 bases between the germline ends. Germline CDR1 and CDR2: ENHRY and SYGVKD. CDR3 loop: CAMSFNGEQFF. CDR3 in DNA: TGTGCCATGAGCTTCAACGGTGAGCAGTTCTTC.

The rearrangement links TRBV25-1 to TRBJ2-1; D may be TRBD1 (5 bases). CDR3 length: 14 residues. V was cut by 5 bases and J by 6 bases, with 14 bases left in between. In germline, CDR1 is MGHDK, CDR2 SYGVNS. CDR3 in amino acids: CASSPQGWVNEQFF. As DNA, the CDR3 is TGTGCCAGCAGTCCCCAGGGCTGGGTCAATGAGCAGTTCTTC.

The chain carries TRBV30 and TRBJ2-7; TRBD1 matches 9 bases. CDR1 GTSNPN and CDR2 SVGIG come from the germline V gene (reference sequence). V shed 1 base, J shed 2 bases, and the junction held 3 bases outside the gene matches. The CDR3 consists of 14 residues. The CDR3 sequence: CAWSADRGAYEQYF. Written as DNA, the CDR3 is TGTGCCTGGAGTGCGGACAGGGGCGCCTACGAGCAGTACTTC.

The chain employs TRBV5-1 and TRBJ2-3, with 8 bases that match TRBD2. V trimming: 7 bases; J trimming: 1 base; junction bases outside the gene matches: 5. This CDR3 has 14 residues. In germline, CDR1 is SGHRS, CDR2 YFSETQ. The CDR3 region is CASEGAGGTDTQYF. The CDR3 nucleotides read TGCGCCAGCGAGGGAGCGGGGGGCACAGATACGCAGTATTTT.

The chain couples TRBV30 to TRBJ2-3; no reliable D call. V was pared by 4 bases and J by 5 bases, with 10 bases between. The CDR3 is made up of 12 amino acids. Germline CDR1 GTSNPN, CDR2 SVGIG (reference sequence). CDR3 bases: TGTGCCTGGAAACCGGTCGGAGATACGCAGTATTTT. This encodes CAWKPVGDTQYF. Full variable domain (rest looked up from reference TRBV30 and TRBJ2-3): SQTIHQWPATLVQPVGSPLSLECTVEGTSNPNLYWYRQAAGRGLQLLFYSVGIGQISSEVPQNLSASRPQDRQFILSSKKLLLSDSGFYLCAWKPVGDTQYFGPGTRLTVL.

The chain carries TRBV25-1 and TRBJ2-1; maybe TRBD1 (5 bases). Trimming pared 6 bases from V and 0 bases from J, leaving 9 bases between. CDR3 length equals 14 residues. From germline, CDR1 is MGHDK and CDR2 SYGVNS. CDR3 DNA sequence: TGTGCCAGCAGACCGACAGACTCCTACAATGAGCAGTTCTTC. It is translated as CASRPTDSYNEQFF.

CDR3 DNA sequence: TGTGCCAGCAGCGGAAACCCGGGGTACGAGCAGTACTTC. The encoded protein is CASSGNPGYEQYF. This chain uses TRBV11-2 with TRBJ2-7; D may be TRBD2 (5 bases). V was clipped by 5 bases and J by 4 bases, with 12 bases between them. Germline CDR1 is SGHAT and CDR2 is FQNNGV. This CDR3 has 13 residues. Looking up the rest from reference TRBV11-2 and TRBJ2-7 gives the full variable domain: EAGVAQSPRYKIIEKRQSVAFWCNPISGHATLYWYQQILGQGPKLLIQFQNNGVVDDSQLPKDRFSAERLKGVDSTLKIQPAKLEDSAVYLCASSGNPGYEQYFGPGTRLTVT.

This clone was detected many times. Its ends do not fully match the called genes, so a read error is possible. This sequence joins TRBV29-1 and TRBJ2-2, with no clear D. The CDR3 spans 13 residues. The V gene's germline CDR1 is SQVTM and CDR2 ANQGSEA. The CDR3 nucleotides read TGCAGCGTTGATCAGGCGAATACCGGGGAGCTGTTTTTT. Protein: CSVDQANTGELFF.

This clone was observed a single time. The J gene is TRBJ1-4, the V gene TRBV19; maybe TRBD1 (5 bases). Germline CDR1 and CDR2: LNHDA and SQIVND (reference sequence). Trimming cost V 7 bases and J 8 bases, with 26 bases left between them. The CDR3 length is 17 residues. Here the CDR3 reads CASTPRSGESGQEKLFF. CDR3 in DNA: TGTGCCAGTACCCCCCGGTCGGGGGAGAGTGGCCAAGAAAAACTGTTTTTT.

The chain links TRBV11-2 to TRBJ2-3; 7 bases agree with TRBD2. The CDR3 has 17 residues. In germline, CDR1 is SGHAT, CDR2 FQNNGV. J was trimmed by 2 bases and V by 1 base; bases with no gene match: 9. In DNA, the CDR3 is TGTGCCAGCAGCTTAGGAACACTAGCGAGCCACACAGATACGCAGTATTTT. This encodes CASSLGTLASHTDTQYF.

This sequence joins TRBV6-1 and TRBJ2-5; D possibly corresponds to TRBD1 (6 bases). The germline V and J ends were trimmed by 7 bases and 5 bases, with 14 bases remaining between them. This CDR3 is built from 13 residues. Germline CDR1 reads MNHNS; CDR2 reads SASEGT. The CDR3 is CASNHGQRETQYF. The CDR3 region has the DNA TGTGCCAGCAACCACGGACAGAGGGAGACCCAGTACTTC.

This clone has just a few counts. The gene calls are TRBV10-3 and TRBJ1-1; perhaps TRBD1 as D (6 bases). V was pared by 3 bases and J by 5 bases, with 16 bases between. The germline V gene encodes CDR1 ENHRY and CDR2 SYGVKD. The CDR3 has 15 amino acids. The CDR3 spells CAISEQVTGSTEAFF. The DNA for the CDR3 is TGTGCCATCAGTGAACAGGTAACAGGGTCAACTGAAGCTTTCTTT.

The chain combines TRBV4-2 with TRBJ2-1, with 11 nucleotides matching TRBD1. V shed 4 bases and J 0 bases; nucleotides not matched to a gene: 5. The V gene's germline CDR1 is LGHNA and CDR2 YNFKEQ. The CDR3 contains 17 residues. CDR3 protein: CASSPTGTGGSYNEQFF. The CDR3, as DNA: TGTGCCAGCAGCCCAACCGGGACAGGGGGCTCCTACAATGAGCAGTTCTTC.

This clone was observed a handful of times. This chain links TRBV6-6 with TRBJ2-7; maybe TRBD1 (5 bases). CDR1 MNHNY and CDR2 SVGAGI come from the germline V gene (reference sequence). The CDR3 is 15 amino acids. Trimming pared 6 bases from V and 6 bases from J, leaving 21 bases between. Here the CDR3 DNA reads TGTGCCAGCAGAAAGCACATTGGGGCAGGCCTCGAGCAGTACTTC. Its protein is CASRKHIGAGLEQYF.

V is TRBV7-9 and J is TRBJ2-5; D is perhaps TRBD1 (5 bases). Germline V CDR1 and CDR2: SEHNR, FQNEAQ (reference sequence). The CDR3 covers 15 residues. Deletions cut 2 bases from V and 4 bases from J, with 14 bases between. The CDR3 DNA follows: TGTGCCAGCAGCTTAACGCAGGGCGCACGAGAGACCCAGTACTTC. This gives the protein CASSLTQGARETQYF. Together with reference TRBV7-9 and TRBJ2-5, the CDR3 gives the full variable domain: DTGVSQNPRHKITKRGQNVTFRCDPISEHNRLYWYRQTLGQGPEFLTYFQNEAQLEKSRLLSDRFSAERPKGSFSTLEIQRTEQGDSAMYLCASSLTQGARETQYFGPGTRLLVL.

The chain employs TRBV7-9 and TRBJ1-1; D gene uncertain. The CDR3 is made up of 17 amino acids. Trimming removed 5 bases from V and 5 bases from J, with 24 bases in between. Germline lookup yields CDR1 SEHNR and CDR2 FQNEAQ (reference sequence). In DNA, the CDR3 is TGTGCCAGCAGCCCCCGAAGGGTGGGGTCCGGGGAGACTGAAGCTTTCTTT. Residues: CASSPRRVGSGETEAFF.

The rearrangement joins TRBV30 to TRBJ2-3; TRBD2 aligns across 7 bases. Germline V lookup: CDR1 GTSNPN, CDR2 SVGIG (reference sequence). V lost 4 bases to trimming and J lost 4 bases; unmatched junction nucleotides: 5. The CDR3 is 13 amino acids. This CDR3 is CAWTQRGADTQYF. In nucleotides, the CDR3 is TGTGCCTGGACCCAACGGGGGGCAGATACGCAGTATTTT.

The chain combines TRBV10-3 with TRBJ1-2; D gene unclear. Germline V gene lookup returns CDR1 ENHRY and CDR2 SYGVKD. V lost 0 bases and J lost 6, with 11 bases in between. There are 14 residues in the CDR3. CDR3: CAISESGGRDGYTF. CDR3 in DNA: TGTGCCATCAGTGAGTCAGGAGGAAGGGATGGCTACACCTTC.

The J gene is TRBJ2-7, the V gene TRBV21-1; the table's D call, TRBD1, was not checked against the DNA. TRBV21-1 is given as a pseudogene. CDR3 size: 19 residues. The CDR3 region has the DNA TGTGCCAGCAGCAAAAAGGGTGCAGGTTCTTGGGGCAGGACCTACGAGCAGTACTTC. It yields the protein CASSKKGAGSWGRTYEQYF.

The chain joins TRBV20-1 to TRBJ1-1; possibly TRBD1 for D (6 bases). Germline assignment: CDR1 DFQATT and CDR2 SNEGSKA (reference sequence). The CDR3 totals 11 residues. V was trimmed by 8 bases and J by 1 base, leaving 8 bases between them. The CDR3 DNA sequence: TGCAGTTCACAGGGGAACACTGAAGCTTTCTTT. It yields the protein CSSQGNTEAFF.

The chain couples TRBV7-9 to TRBJ2-1; TRBD1 is a possible D gene (6 bases). Between the trimmed V and J ends, which lost 1 base and 7 bases, there was a span of 17 bases. Per the germline V gene, CDR1 is SEHNR and CDR2 is FQNEAQ (reference sequence). The CDR3 runs 16 residues. CDR3 nucleotide sequence: TGTGCCAGCAGCTTAGACAGGGTAAATGTGAGGAATGAGCAGTTCTTC. It yields the protein CASSLDRVNVRNEQFF.